A selection of T cell receptor beta chains follows, all from one sample in a study of blood T cell repertoires in COVID-19. Data came from immunoSEQ multiplex PCR; TCRdb stores just in-frame clones and leaves some out. The sample has about 170,000 clones, 84% seen once. Sequenced sample: peripheral blood. These TCRs come from a woman aged 80 or over with COVID-19, enrolled during active disease. Both conserved end residues are part of each CDR3. D genes are given only for firm matches. A row's size may be missing; if present it is once, few, many or a size class.

>.|TRBJ2-5|12|medium-sized|TRBV9
CASSVGGETQYF
TGTGCCAGCAGCGTAGGAGGGGAGACCCAGTACTTC
>.|TRBJ1-1|11|.|TRBV6-6
CASNDGGSGNF
TGTGCCAGCAACGACGGAGGCTCGGGGAATTTT
>.|TRBJ1-6|15|once|TRBV15
CATSRGGGRGSPLHF
TGTGCCACCAGCAGAGGCGGGGGGCGAGGTTCACCCCTCCACTTT
>.|TRBJ1-1|15|.|TRBV4-1
CASSHFMTGGTEAFF
TGCGCCAGCAGCCACTTTATGACCGGGGGAACTGAAGCTTTCTTT
>.|TRBJ2-7|14|.|TRBV2
CASSARGNAYEQYF
TGTGCCAGCAGTGCTCGCGGGAACGCGTACGAGCAGTACTTC
>TRBD1|TRBJ1-5|16|.|TRBV11-2
CASSRDSTYSNQPQHF
TGTGCCAGCAGCCGGGACAGCACCTATAGCAATCAGCCCCAGCATTTT
>.|TRBJ1-3|14|.|TRBV5-1
CASSLDGAGNTIYF
TGCGCCAGCAGCTTGGATGGGGCCGGAAACACCATATATTTT
>.|TRBJ2-5|14|.|TRBV5-1
CASSLIGAGETQYF
TGCGCCAGCAGCTTGATTGGGGCCGGGGAGACCCAGTACTTC
>TRBD1|TRBJ1-1|13|.|TRBV18
CASSGQGYTEAFF
TGTGCCAGCTCAGGACAGGGATACACTGAAGCTTTCTTT
>.|TRBJ1-6|15|.|TRBV6-5
CASSLPGAYNSPLHF
TGTGCCAGCAGCCTACCAGGGGCTTATAATTCACCCCTCCACTTT
>TRBD2|TRBJ2-1|15|.|TRBV6-5
CASSYSWGAGGEQFF
TGTGCCAGCAGTTACTCGTGGGGGGCGGGAGGTGAGCAGTTCTTC
>TRBD1|TRBJ2-1|15|.|TRBV7-8
CASSPAGTGRNEQFF
TGTGCCAGCAGCCCCGCCGGGACAGGGCGAAATGAGCAGTTCTTC
>.|TRBJ2-5|13|.|TRBV6-5
CASSWTVQETQYF
TGTGCCAGCAGTTGGACAGTTCAAGAGACCCAGTACTTC
>TRBD1|TRBJ2-7|13|.|TRBV2
CASSEALMGQDNF
TGTGCCAGCAGTGAAGCGCTTATGGGACAGGATAACTTT
>TRBD2|TRBJ2-2|15|.|TRBV27
CASSNSGIDTGELFF
TGTGCCAGCAGTAATAGCGGGATCGACACCGGGGAGCTGTTTTTT
>TRBD2|TRBJ2-7|15|.|TRBV29-1
CSVTPGGGSPYEQYF
TGCAGCGTTACTCCCGGGGGGGGGTCTCCCTACGAGCAGTACTTC
>TRBD2|TRBJ2-3|17|once|TRBV4-2
CASSQDRSGGALDTQYF
TGTGCCAGCAGCCAAGATCGGAGCGGGGGGGCCCTAGATACGCAGTATTTT
>.|TRBJ1-6|13|.|TRBV27
CASRQGNRSPLHF
TGTGCCAGCAGGCAGGGAAATCGTTCACCCCTCCACTTT
>.|TRBJ1-5|16|.|TRBV6-2/TRBV6-3
CASSYGGGRGLQPQHF
TGTGCCAGCAGTTACGGGGGGGGGCGCGGTCTTCAGCCCCAGCATTTT
>TRBD2|TRBJ2-2|15|.|TRBV2
CASSWTSGNTGELFF
TGTGCCAGCAGTTGGACTAGCGGGAACACCGGGGAGCTGTTTTTT
>TRBD2|TRBJ2-1|14|.|TRBV3-1/TRBV3-2
CASSQIAGESRQFF
TGTGCCAGCAGCCAAATAGCGGGAGAGTCCCGCCAGTTCTTC
>TRBD2|TRBJ2-3|16|.|TRBV3-1/TRBV3-2
CASTRGGRDFSDTQYF
TGTGCCAGCACCCGGGGGGGGCGGGACTTTAGTGATACGCAGTATTTT